These 11 T cell receptor beta chains came from one sample sequenced in a study of T cells expressing NK-cell markers. TCRdb re-called the 5' RACE reads and catalogs CDR3 proteins one per entry, DNA excluded. Here the sample table reports under 500,000 distinct CDR3 sequences. The sequenced sample consisted of blood T cells: a sorted CD56 or NKG2C T cell subset, CD4+ or CD8+ T cells, or bulk PBMC T cells (not recorded which). These receptors all stem from a woman between 18 and 69 years old in good health.

The J gene is TRBJ2-1, the V gene TRBV11-2; TCRdb lists TRBD1, though no DNA is available to test this call. CDR1 and CDR2 (germline): SGHAT, FQNNGV. The CDR3 contains 16 residues. CDR3: CASSLTVGGLYNEQFF.

The chain recombines TRBV4-2 with TRBJ2-1; TCRdb reports TRBD2, a call that lacks DNA to check it against. Germline lookup yields CDR1 LGHNA and CDR2 YNFKEQ. This CDR3 comprises 15 residues. Here the CDR3 reads CASSQVREAYNEQFF.

This chain links TRBV9 with TRBJ2-1; TCRdb names TRBD2, which stays unverified in the absence of DNA. The CDR3 has 17 residues. Germline V gene sequence: CDR1 SGDLS, CDR2 YYNGEE. CDR3 sequence reads: CASSVAGGTSGTGGEFF.

This chain uses TRBV5-5 with TRBJ1-1; TCRdb proposes TRBD1, but this gene call is untestable without DNA. This CDR3 has 14 residues. Germline CDR1 reads SGHKS; CDR2 reads YYEKEE (reference sequence). The CDR3 sequence is CASSFGGGATEAFF. Full variable domain (remainder filled in from reference TRBV5-5 and TRBJ1-1): DAGVTQSPTHLIKTRGQQVTLRCSPISGHKSVSWYQQVLGQGPQFIFQYYEKEERGRGNFPDRFSARQFPNYSSELNVNALLLGDSALYLCASSFGGGATEAFFGQGTRLTVV.

V and J are TRBV28 and TRBJ2-1; the TCRdb D gene call, TRBD1, has no DNA to confirm it. Germline V CDR1 and CDR2: MDHEN, SYDVKM. CDR3 length: 15 amino acids. CDR3: CASSFLRVPPNEQFF.

The rearrangement uses TRBV6-1 and TRBJ1-2; TCRdb picks TRBD1, but there is no DNA to check that call. The V gene's germline CDR1 is MNHNS and CDR2 SASEGT. The CDR3 length is 13 residues. Here the CDR3 reads CASRPLGAYGYTF.

This sequence joins TRBV5-1 and TRBJ1-1. This CDR3 contains 14 residues. From germline, CDR1 is SGHRS and CDR2 YFSETQ. The CDR3 protein is CASSLQSFGTEAFF.

The gene calls are TRBV3-1 and TRBJ2-7; TCRdb returns TRBD2, unconfirmable since there is no DNA. The CDR3 runs to 20 residues. CDR1 and CDR2 (germline): LGHDT, YNNKEL (reference sequence). This CDR3 reads CASSQDRPRLAGGDSYEQYF.

V gene TRBV20-1 combines with J gene TRBJ2-1; TCRdb outputs TRBD1, but without DNA this stays unchecked. Germline CDR1 is DFQATT and CDR2 is SNEGSKA (reference sequence). The CDR3 runs to 13 residues. The CDR3: CSAMSGGINEQFF.

The chain has TRBV6-2 or TRBV6-3 and TRBJ1-1; TCRdb picks TRBD1, but there is no DNA to check that call. CDR1 is MNHEY, CDR2 SVGEGT, per germline. The CDR3 extends over 14 amino acids. CDR3 protein: CASKPWGESTEAFF.

V gene TRBV7-2 combines with J gene TRBJ1-2. This CDR3 is built from 12 residues. Germline loops: CDR1 SGHTA, CDR2 FQGNSA. The CDR3 region is CASSLGLGGYTF.